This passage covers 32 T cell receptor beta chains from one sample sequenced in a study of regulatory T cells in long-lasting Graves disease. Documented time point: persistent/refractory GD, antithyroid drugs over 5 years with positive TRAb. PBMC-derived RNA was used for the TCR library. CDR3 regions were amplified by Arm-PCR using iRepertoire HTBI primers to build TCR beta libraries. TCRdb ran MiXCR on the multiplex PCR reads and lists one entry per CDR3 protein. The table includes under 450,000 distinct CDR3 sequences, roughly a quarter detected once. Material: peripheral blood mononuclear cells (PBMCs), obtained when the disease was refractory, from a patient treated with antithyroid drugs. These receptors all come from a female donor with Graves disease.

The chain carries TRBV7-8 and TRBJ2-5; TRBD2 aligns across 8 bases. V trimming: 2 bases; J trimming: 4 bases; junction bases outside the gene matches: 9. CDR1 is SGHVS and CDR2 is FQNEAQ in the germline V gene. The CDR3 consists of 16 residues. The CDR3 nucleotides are TGTGCCAGCAGCTTAAGAGCGGGAGCCGTGGGAGAGACCCAGTACTTC. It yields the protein CASSLRAGAVGETQYF.

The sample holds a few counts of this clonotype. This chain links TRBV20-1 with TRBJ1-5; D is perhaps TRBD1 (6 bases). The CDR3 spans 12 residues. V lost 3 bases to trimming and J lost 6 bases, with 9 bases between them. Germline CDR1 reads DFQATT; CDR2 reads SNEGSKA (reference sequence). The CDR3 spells CSARGGAQPQHF. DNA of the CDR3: TGCAGTGCTAGGGGGGGGGCTCAGCCCCAGCATTTT.

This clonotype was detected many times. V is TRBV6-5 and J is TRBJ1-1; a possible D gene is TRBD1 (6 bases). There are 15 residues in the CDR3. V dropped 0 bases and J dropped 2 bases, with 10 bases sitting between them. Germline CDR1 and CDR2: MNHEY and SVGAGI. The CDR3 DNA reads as TGTGCCAGCAGTTACTCGTCCAGGGGAAACACTGAAGCTTTCTTT. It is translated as CASSYSSRGNTEAFF.

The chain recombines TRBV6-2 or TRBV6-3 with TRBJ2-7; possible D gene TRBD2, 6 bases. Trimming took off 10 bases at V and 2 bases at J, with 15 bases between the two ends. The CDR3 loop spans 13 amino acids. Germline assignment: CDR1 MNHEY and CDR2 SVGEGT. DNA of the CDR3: TGTGCCATACAAAGGGACTCCGCCTACGAGCAGTACTTC. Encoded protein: CAIQRDSAYEQYF.

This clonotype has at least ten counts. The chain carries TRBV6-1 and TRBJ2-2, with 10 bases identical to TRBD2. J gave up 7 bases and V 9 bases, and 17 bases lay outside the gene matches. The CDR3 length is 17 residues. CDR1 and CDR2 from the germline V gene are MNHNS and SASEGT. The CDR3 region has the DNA TGTGCCAGTATTAGGGGGGGGACTAGCGTACAGGGCGGGGAGCTGTTTTTT. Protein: CASIRGGTSVQGGELFF.

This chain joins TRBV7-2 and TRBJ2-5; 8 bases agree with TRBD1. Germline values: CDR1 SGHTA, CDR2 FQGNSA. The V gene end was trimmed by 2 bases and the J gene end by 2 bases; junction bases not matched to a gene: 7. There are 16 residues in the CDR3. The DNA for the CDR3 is TGTGCCAGCAGCTTATCCCCAGGACAGGGACAAGAGACCCAGTACTTC. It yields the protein CASSLSPGQGQETQYF.

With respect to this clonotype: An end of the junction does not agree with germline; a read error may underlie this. The CDR3 region is CASSQQLTQGTQYF. CDR3 coding DNA: TGTGCCAGCAGCCAACAATTAACCCAAGGGACCCAGTACTTC. The chain recombines TRBV3-1 with TRBJ2-5, with no clear D. The germline gives CDR1 LGHDT, CDR2 YNNKEL (reference sequence). The CDR3 runs 14 residues.

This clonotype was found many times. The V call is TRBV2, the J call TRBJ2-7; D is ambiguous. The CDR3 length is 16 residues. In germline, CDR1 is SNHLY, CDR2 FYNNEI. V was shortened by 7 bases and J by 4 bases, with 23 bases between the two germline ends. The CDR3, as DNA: TGTGCCAGCACTGGGCGAAGTATCTTAGTTTCTTACGAGCAGTACTTC. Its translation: CASTGRSILVSYEQYF.

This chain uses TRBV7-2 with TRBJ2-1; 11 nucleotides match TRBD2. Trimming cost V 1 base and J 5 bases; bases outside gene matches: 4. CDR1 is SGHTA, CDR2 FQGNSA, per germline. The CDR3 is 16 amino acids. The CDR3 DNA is TGTGCCAGCAGCTTAGGGTGGGGACTAGCGGACAATGAGCAGTTCTTC. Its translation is CASSLGWGLADNEQFF.

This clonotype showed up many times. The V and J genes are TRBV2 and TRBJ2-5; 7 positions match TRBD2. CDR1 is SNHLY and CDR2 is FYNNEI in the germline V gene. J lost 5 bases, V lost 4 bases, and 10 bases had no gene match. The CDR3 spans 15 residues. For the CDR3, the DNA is TGTGCCAGCAGTGGGGAGGGCCTTGGTTGGGAGACCCAGTACTTC. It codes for CASSGEGLGWETQYF. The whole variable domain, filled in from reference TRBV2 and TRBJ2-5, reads EPEVTQTPSHQVTQMGQEVILRCVPISNHLYFYWYRQILGQKVEFLVSFYNNEISEKSEIFDDQFSVERPDGSNFTLKIRSTKLEDSAMYFCASSGEGLGWETQYFGPGTRLLVL.

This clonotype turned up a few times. DNA of the CDR3: TGCGCCAGCAGCTTGCAGGGGGACCTTTCGACGGAAGCTTTCTTT. It yields the protein CASSLQGDLSTEAFF. The chain carries TRBV5-1 and TRBJ1-1, with TRBD1 identical over 7 bases. Trimming at V came to 1 base and at J to 8 bases, leaving 11 bases not matched to a gene. The germline V gene has CDR1 SGHRS and CDR2 YFSETQ. There are 15 residues in the CDR3. The full variable domain, its missing parts supplied by reference TRBV5-1 and TRBJ1-1, is KAGVTQTPRYLIKTRGQQVTLSCSPISGHRSVSWYQQTPGQGLQFLFEYFSETQRNKGNFPGRFSGRQFSNSRSEMNVSTLELGDSALYLCASSLQGDLSTEAFFGQGTRLTVV.

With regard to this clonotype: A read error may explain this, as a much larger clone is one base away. The CDR3, as DNA: TGTGCCACCAGCGGAGTGGGTTCGGGGAACATTCAGTACTTC. Translating it yields CATSGVGSGNIQYF. The V call is TRBV15, the J call TRBJ2-4; tentatively, D is TRBD2 (5 bases). Trimming took 5 bases from V and 7 from J, leaving 15 bases between them. This CDR3 spans 14 amino acids. Germline lookup yields CDR1 LNHNV and CDR2 YYDKDF (reference sequence).

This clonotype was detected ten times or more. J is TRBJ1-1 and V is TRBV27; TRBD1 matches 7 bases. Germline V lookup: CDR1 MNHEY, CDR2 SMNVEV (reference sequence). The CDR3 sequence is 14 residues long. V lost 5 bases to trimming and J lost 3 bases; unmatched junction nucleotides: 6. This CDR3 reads CASSRRTGDTEAFF. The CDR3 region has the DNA TGTGCCAGCAGTCGTCGCACAGGGGACACTGAAGCTTTCTTT.

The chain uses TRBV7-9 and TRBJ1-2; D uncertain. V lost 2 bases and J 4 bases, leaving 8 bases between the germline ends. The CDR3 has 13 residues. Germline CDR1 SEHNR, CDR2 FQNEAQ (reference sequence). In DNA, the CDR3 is TGTGCCAGCAGCTTAAGTACGAGCTATGGCTACACCTTC. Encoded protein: CASSLSTSYGYTF.

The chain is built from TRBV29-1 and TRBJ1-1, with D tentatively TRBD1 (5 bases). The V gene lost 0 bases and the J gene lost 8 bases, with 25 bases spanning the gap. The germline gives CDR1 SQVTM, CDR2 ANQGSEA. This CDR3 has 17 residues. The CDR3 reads CSVEDVSVYGTPLEAFF. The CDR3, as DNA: TGCAGCGTTGAAGACGTAAGTGTGTACGGGACCCCACTAGAAGCTTTCTTT.

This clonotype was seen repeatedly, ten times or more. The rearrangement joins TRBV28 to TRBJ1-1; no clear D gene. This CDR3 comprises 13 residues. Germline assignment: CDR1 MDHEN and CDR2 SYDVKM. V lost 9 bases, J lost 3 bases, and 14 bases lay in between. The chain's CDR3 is CASEGGMYTEAFF. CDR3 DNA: TGTGCCAGTGAAGGAGGGATGTACACTGAAGCTTTCTTT.

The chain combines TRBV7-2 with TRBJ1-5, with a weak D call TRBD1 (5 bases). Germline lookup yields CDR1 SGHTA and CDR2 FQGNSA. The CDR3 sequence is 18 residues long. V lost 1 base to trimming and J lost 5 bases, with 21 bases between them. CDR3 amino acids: CASSLGRARERMDQPQHF. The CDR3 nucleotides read TGTGCCAGCAGCTTAGGCAGGGCGAGGGAAAGAATGGATCAGCCCCAGCATTTT.

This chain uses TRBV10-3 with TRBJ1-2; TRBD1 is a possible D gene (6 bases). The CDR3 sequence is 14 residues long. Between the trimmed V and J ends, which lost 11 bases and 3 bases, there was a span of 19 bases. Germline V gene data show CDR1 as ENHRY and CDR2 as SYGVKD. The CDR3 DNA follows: TGTGCCGCGACCCCCGGGACACTAGACTATGGCTACACCTTC. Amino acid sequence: CAATPGTLDYGYTF.

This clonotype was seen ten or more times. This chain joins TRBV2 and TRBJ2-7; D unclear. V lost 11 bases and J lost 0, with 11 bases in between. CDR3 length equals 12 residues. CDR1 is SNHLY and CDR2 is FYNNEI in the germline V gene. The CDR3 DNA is TGTGCCGAGGCGAACAGCTCCTACGAGCAGTACTTC. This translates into CAEANSSYEQYF. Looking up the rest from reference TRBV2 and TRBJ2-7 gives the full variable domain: EPEVTQTPSHQVTQMGQEVILRCVPISNHLYFYWYRQILGQKVEFLVSFYNNEISEKSEIFDDQFSVERPDGSNFTLKIRSTKLEDSAMYFCAEANSSYEQYFGPGTRLTVT.

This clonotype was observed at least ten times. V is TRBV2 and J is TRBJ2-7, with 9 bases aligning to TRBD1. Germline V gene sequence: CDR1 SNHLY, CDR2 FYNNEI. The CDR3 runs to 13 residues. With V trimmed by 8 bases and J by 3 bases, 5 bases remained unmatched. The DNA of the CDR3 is TGTGCCAGCGGGACAGGGTTTGGCTACGAGCAGTACTTC. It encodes CASGTGFGYEQYF.

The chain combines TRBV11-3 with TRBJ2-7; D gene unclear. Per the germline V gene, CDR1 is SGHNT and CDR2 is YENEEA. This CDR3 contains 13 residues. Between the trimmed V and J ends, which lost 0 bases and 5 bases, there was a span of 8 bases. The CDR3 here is CASSLDTENEQYF. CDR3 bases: TGTGCCAGCAGCTTAGATACAGAGAACGAGCAGTACTTC.

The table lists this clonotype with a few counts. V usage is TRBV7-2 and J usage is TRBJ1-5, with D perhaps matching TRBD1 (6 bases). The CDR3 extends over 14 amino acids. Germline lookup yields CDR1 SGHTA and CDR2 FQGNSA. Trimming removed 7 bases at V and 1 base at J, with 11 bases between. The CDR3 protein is CASKRGGSNQPQHF. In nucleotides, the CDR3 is TGTGCCAGCAAGAGAGGGGGGAGCAATCAGCCCCAGCATTTT.

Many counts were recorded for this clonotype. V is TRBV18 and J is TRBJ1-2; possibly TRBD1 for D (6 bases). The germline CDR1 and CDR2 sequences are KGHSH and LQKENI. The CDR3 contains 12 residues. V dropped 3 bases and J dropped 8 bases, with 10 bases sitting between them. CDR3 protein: CASSPSGDGYTF. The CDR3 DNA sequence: TGTGCCAGCTCACCCTCAGGGGACGGCTACACCTTC.

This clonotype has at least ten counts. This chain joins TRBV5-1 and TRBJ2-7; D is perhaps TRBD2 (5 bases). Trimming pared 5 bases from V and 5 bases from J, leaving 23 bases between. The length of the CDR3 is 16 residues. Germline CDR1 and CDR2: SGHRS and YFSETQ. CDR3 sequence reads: CASRSMARGGTNEQYF. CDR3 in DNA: TGCGCCAGCAGGTCCATGGCCCGGGGTGGTACGAACGAGCAGTACTTC.

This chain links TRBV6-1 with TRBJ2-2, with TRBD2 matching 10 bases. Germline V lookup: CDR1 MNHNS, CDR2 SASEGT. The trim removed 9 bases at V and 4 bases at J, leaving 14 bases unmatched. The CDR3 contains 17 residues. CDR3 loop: CASSMTSGFSPTGELFF. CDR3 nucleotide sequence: TGTGCCAGTAGCATGACTAGCGGGTTCTCTCCCACCGGGGAGCTGTTTTTT.

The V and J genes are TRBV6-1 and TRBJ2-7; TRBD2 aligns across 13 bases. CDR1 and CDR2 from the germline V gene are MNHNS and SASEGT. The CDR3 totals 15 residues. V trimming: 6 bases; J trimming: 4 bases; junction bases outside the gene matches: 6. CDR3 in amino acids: CASSWTSGRKYEQYF. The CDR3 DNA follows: TGTGCCAGCAGCTGGACTAGCGGGAGAAAGTACGAGCAGTACTTC.

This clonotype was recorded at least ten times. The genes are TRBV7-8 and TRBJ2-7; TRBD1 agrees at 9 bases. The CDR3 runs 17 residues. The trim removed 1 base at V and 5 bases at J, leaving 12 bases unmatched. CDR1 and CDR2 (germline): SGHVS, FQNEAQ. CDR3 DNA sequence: TGTGCCAGCAGCTTAGTTTTTCTTGGGACAGGGATACACGAGCAGTACTTC. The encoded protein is CASSLVFLGTGIHEQYF. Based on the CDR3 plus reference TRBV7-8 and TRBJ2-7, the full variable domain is GAGVSQSPRYKVAKRGQDVALRCDPISGHVSLFWYQQALGQGPEFLTYFQNEAQLDKSGLPSDRFFAERPEGSVSTLKIQRTQQEDSAVYLCASSLVFLGTGIHEQYFGPGTRLTVT.

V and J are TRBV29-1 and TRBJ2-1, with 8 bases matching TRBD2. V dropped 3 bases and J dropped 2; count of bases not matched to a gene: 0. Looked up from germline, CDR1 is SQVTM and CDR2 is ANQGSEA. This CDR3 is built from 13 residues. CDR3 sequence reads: CSVETSAYNEQFF. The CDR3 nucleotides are TGCAGCGTTGAGACTAGCGCCTACAATGAGCAGTTCTTC.

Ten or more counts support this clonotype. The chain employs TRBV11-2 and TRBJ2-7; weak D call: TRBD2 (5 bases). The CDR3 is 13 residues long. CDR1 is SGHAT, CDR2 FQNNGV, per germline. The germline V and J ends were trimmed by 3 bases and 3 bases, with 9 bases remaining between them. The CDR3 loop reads CASSFGNDYEQYF. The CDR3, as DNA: TGTGCCAGCAGCTTCGGGAATGACTACGAGCAGTACTTC.

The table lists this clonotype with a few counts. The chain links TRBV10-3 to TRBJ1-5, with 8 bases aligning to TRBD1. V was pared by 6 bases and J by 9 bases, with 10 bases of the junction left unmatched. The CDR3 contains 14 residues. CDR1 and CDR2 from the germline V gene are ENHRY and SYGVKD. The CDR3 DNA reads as TGTGCCATCAGCACGGGACAGGACTCCCGGCCCCAGCATTTT. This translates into CAISTGQDSRPQHF.

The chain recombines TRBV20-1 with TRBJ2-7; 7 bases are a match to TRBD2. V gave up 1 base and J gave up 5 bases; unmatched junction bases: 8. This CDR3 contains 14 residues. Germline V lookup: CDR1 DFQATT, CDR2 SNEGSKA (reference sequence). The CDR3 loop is CSARAPREGNEQYF. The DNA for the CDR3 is TGCAGTGCTAGAGCCCCCAGGGAGGGGAACGAGCAGTACTTC.

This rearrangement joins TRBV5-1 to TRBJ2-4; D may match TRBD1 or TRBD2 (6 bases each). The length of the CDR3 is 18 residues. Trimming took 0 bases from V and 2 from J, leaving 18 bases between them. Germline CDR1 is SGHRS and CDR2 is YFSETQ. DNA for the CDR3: TGCGCCAGCAGCTTGGAAGTTGGGGGGCCGGCATCCAAAAACATTCAGTACTTC. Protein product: CASSLEVGGPASKNIQYF.